The rows below give T cell receptor beta chains drawn from one sample of a study of OX40 agonist ivuxolimab in advanced cancers. The assay was immunoSEQ multiplex PCR, and TCRdb's table has in-frame clones only and misses some. The data contain 75,000 to 95,000 clones, just under 90% of them singletons. The sample here was CD4+ or CD8+ T cells sorted from blood, taken in a trial of the OX40 agonist ivuxolimab. These receptors all stem from an adult with an advanced solid tumor such as melanoma, head and neck, liver or kidney cancer. Both conserved end residues are part of each CDR3. A D gene is named only where the DNA matches it firmly. Expanded clones get a size class; other rows say once, few or many, or leave the size out.

v_gene	abundance	d_gene	j_gene	CDR3aa	CDR3nt
TRBV29-1	-	-	TRBJ2-4	CSVVEVGRNKNIQYF	TGCAGCGTCGTGGAAGTGGGGCGGAACAAAAACATTCAGTACTTC
TRBV2	-	-	TRBJ2-7	CASSEPAGQPYEQYF	TGTGCCAGCAGTGAGCCCGCAGGGCAGCCCTACGAGCAGTACTTC
TRBV29-1	-	TRBD2	TRBJ2-7	CSVSGQKTSGTHEQYF	TGCAGCGTTTCTGGACAGAAGACTAGCGGGACCCACGAGCAGTACTTC
TRBV28	-	-	TRBJ1-2	CATPSSTGRVDGYTF	TGTGCCACCCCATCCTCAACGGGCAGGGTCGATGGCTACACCTTC
TRBV10-3	few	-	TRBJ1-5	CAISESGLGPEINQPQHF	TGTGCCATCAGTGAGTCCGGTTTAGGGCCAGAGATCAATCAGCCCCAGCATTTT
TRBV28	-	-	TRBJ1-5	CASSLALWNQPQHF	TGTGCCAGCAGTTTGGCACTTTGGAATCAGCCCCAGCATTTT
TRBV12-5	-	-	TRBJ1-1	CASGFVRDLEAFF	TGTGCTAGTGGTTTTGTACGGGATCTTGAAGCTTTCTTT
TRBV28	-	-	TRBJ2-2	CASRGGHKANTGELFF	TGTGCCAGCAGAGGGGGTCACAAAGCGAACACCGGGGAGCTGTTTTTT
TRBV29-1	-	-	TRBJ2-1	CSVEDPRRGDINEQFF	TGCAGCGTTGAAGACCCCCGACGGGGGGACATCAATGAGCAGTTCTTC
TRBV7-9	-	-	TRBJ2-6	CASSLGASTSGANVLTF	TGTGCCAGCAGCTTAGGGGCGTCTACGTCTGGGGCCAACGTCCTGACTTTC
TRBV10-1	-	-	TRBJ2-7	CASSENGEQYF	TGCGCCAGCAGTGAGAACGGGGAGCAGTACTTC
TRBV2	-	-	TRBJ2-7	CASIGDSRYEQYF	TGTGCCAGCATTGGGGACTCACGCTACGAGCAGTACTTC
TRBV7-9	-	-	TRBJ2-4	CASSLGAGLTKNIQYF	TGTGCCAGCAGCTTAGGGGCAGGACTTACCAAAAACATTCAGTACTTC
TRBV11-3	-	-	TRBJ1-4	CASSSRGANEKLFF	TGTGCCAGCAGCTCCAGGGGTGCTAATGAAAAACTGTTTTTT
TRBV28	-	-	TRBJ1-2	CASSPVWMGRTYGYTF	TGTGCCAGCAGTCCCGTTTGGATGGGCAGGACCTATGGCTACACCTTC
TRBV10-2	once	TRBD2	TRBJ2-3	CASRRGSADTQYF	TGCGCCAGCCGCCGCGGGAGCGCAGATACGCAGTATTTT
TRBV7-9	once	-	TRBJ2-5	CASSLGPTGQETQYF	TGTGCCAGCAGCTTAGGTCCAACAGGCCAAGAGACCCAGTACTTC
TRBV27	-	-	TRBJ1-3	CASRSGQFSGNTIYF	TGTGCCAGCAGATCCGGCCAATTCTCTGGAAACACCATATATTTT
TRBV7-9	-	-	TRBJ2-7	CASMGKGNYEQYF	TGTGCCAGCATGGGGAAGGGTAACTACGAGCAGTACTTC
TRBV18	-	TRBD2	TRBJ2-1	CASSLSGRDYNEQFF	TGTGCCAGCTCACTAAGCGGGAGGGATTACAATGAGCAGTTCTTC
TRBV6-6	-	TRBD1	TRBJ1-1	CASSYLDRGNTEAFF	TGTGCCAGCAGTTACTTAGACAGGGGCAACACTGAAGCTTTCTTT
TRBV5-1	-	-	TRBJ1-5	CASSLDGGNQPQHF	TGCGCCAGCAGCTTGGACGGCGGAAATCAGCCCCAGCATTTT
TRBV6-6	-	-	TRBJ2-3	CASSYAGHTQYF	TGTGCCAGCAGTTACGCGGGACATACGCAGTATTTT
TRBV10-1	-	TRBD2	TRBJ2-3	CASSDEREGTDTQYF	TGCGCCAGCAGTGATGAGCGGGAGGGCACAGATACGCAGTATTTT
TRBV19	once	-	TRBJ2-5	CASSAGRILFGETQYF	TGTGCCAGTAGTGCGGGTCGCATTCTATTTGGAGAGACCCAGTACTTC
TRBV28	-	-	TRBJ1-4	CASRSYKGQLNEKLFF	TGTGCCAGCAGGTCCTACAAGGGCCAGCTTAATGAAAAACTGTTTTTT
TRBV27	-	-	TRBJ1-4	CASSTTERRLNEKLFF	TGTGCCAGCAGTACGACAGAGAGGCGGCTTAATGAAAAACTGTTTTTT
TRBV5-1	-	-	TRBJ2-7	CASSLEVRSYEQYF	TGCGCCAGCAGCTTGGAGGTCCGCTCCTACGAGCAGTACTTC
TRBV7-8	once	TRBD1	TRBJ2-7	CASSLLRGISYEQYF	TGTGCCAGCAGCCTGCTCAGGGGGATATCCTACGAGCAGTACTTC
TRBV6-5	-	-	TRBJ2-7	CASSYAPATYEQYF	TGTGCCAGCAGTTACGCGCCGGCCACCTACGAGCAGTACTTC
TRBV5-6	-	-	TRBJ2-7	CASGLRSGDEQYF	TGTGCCAGCGGACTGAGGTCGGGAGACGAGCAGTACTTC